The following is a T cell receptor (beta chain) sequence with its context. Its antigen remains unknown. 5' RACE that incorporated UMI labels was used to prepare the TRB cDNA libraries. TCRdb re-called the 5' RACE reads, yielding one record per CDR3 amino acid sequence without DNA. The sample holds about 130,000 distinct CDR3 sequences. This specimen comes from a study of CXCR3-negative and CXCR3-positive naive CD8 T cells. In the study overall: Approximately 130 million TRB reads in total, about 1.5 +/- 0.3 million per library. Study observations and caveats: Against CXCR3-negative naive cells, CXCR3-positive naive cells showed more hydrophobic TRB CDR3s. Memory cells showed distinct TRBV-TRBJ patterns, while the two naive subsets matched.

The CDR3 contains 19 residues. Germline V gives CDR1 KGHDR, CDR2 SFDVKD. The sequenced sample consisted of naive CXCR3- CD8+ T cells from blood. This sample's subset: CD45RO-CCR7+CD27+CD95- naive CD8+ T cells lacking CXCR3 (TNR3-). V gene TRBV24-1 combines with J gene TRBJ2-1; there is no DNA to check the TCRdb D call of TRBD2. This TCR derives from a human donor in good health. Some clones in this sample may be carry-over from other donors' samples. Here the CDR3 reads CATSDLTGGGLADYNEQFF.